These 25 T cell receptor beta chains share one sample of origin, sequenced in a study of blood T cell repertoires in COVID-19. Clones were read by immunoSEQ multiplex PCR, and TCRdb kept only the in-frame ones, dropping some. In the table there are some 370,000 clones, roughly 89% of which are singletons. The sequencing input was peripheral blood. These TCRs come from a man between 18 and 35 years old with active or convalescent COVID-19.

This sequence joins TRBV7-2 and TRBJ2-7; 10 bases are shared with TRBD1. Germline V lookup: CDR1 SGHTA, CDR2 FQGNSA. CDR3 length: 15 amino acids. Losses at the gene ends were 0 bases for V and 4 bases for J; bases not matched to a gene: 3. This CDR3 is CASSLAGTGEYEQYF. CDR3 sequence (DNA): TGTGCCAGCAGCTTAGCAGGGACAGGGGAATACGAGCAGTACTTC.

The table lists this clone with a count of one. This chain joins TRBV5-6 and TRBJ2-1, with D perhaps TRBD2 (5 bases). The germline gives CDR1 SGHDT, CDR2 YYEEEE. The CDR3 length is 15 residues. Trimming pared 5 bases from V and 3 bases from J, leaving 15 bases between. The CDR3 region is CASSSLSGVYNEQFF. The CDR3, as DNA: TGTGCCAGCAGTAGTCTTTCCGGGGTCTACAATGAGCAGTTCTTC.

The chain uses TRBV5-1 and TRBJ2-3, with 8 bases that match TRBD2. The V gene end was trimmed by 4 bases and the J gene end by 6 bases; junction bases not matched to a gene: 10. The CDR3 totals 15 residues. Germline assignment: CDR1 SGHRS and CDR2 YFSETQ. The CDR3: CASSLNGGAGDTQYF. CDR3 nucleotides: TGCGCCAGCAGCCTTAACGGGGGGGCCGGGGATACGCAGTATTTT.

The chain employs TRBV4-3 and TRBJ2-2; TRBD1 agrees at 9 bases. Germline assignment: CDR1 LGHNA and CDR2 YSLEER. CDR3 length equals 16 residues. The trim removed 0 bases at V and 4 bases at J, leaving 3 bases unmatched. CDR3 sequence reads: CASSQEGQGPTGELFF. The CDR3 region has the DNA TGCGCCAGCAGCCAAGAGGGACAGGGTCCCACCGGGGAGCTGTTTTTT.

This clone was seen repeatedly, ten times or more. This chain connects TRBV7-3 to TRBJ2-7; perhaps TRBD1 as D (6 bases). V lost 2 bases and J 5 bases, leaving 13 bases between the germline ends. The CDR3 covers 14 residues. CDR1 and CDR2 from the germline V gene are SGHTA and FQGTGA. As DNA, the CDR3 is TGTGCCAGCAGCTTAGGGGCAGGGGTGGACGAGCAGTACTTC. Translating gives CASSLGAGVDEQYF.

The chain is built from TRBV2 and TRBJ1-5; 10 bases map to TRBD1. The CDR3 extends over 15 amino acids. Germline loops: CDR1 SNHLY, CDR2 FYNNEI. The V segment lost 6 bases and the J segment 7 bases; nucleotides outside the gene matches: 9. The CDR3 sequence is CASSGGQGNSQPQHF. In nucleotides, the CDR3 is TGTGCCAGCAGCGGGGGACAGGGGAATAGCCAGCCCCAGCATTTT. Looking up the rest from reference TRBV2 and TRBJ1-5 gives the full variable domain: EPEVTQTPSHQVTQMGQEVILRCVPISNHLYFYWYRQILGQKVEFLVSFYNNEISEKSEIFDDQFSVERPDGSNFTLKIRSTKLEDSAMYFCASSGGQGNSQPQHFGDGTRLSIL.

The chain uses TRBV5-1 and TRBJ2-7, with 12 bases identical to TRBD2. The CDR3 runs 15 residues. After removal of 6 bases from V and 1 base from J, the junction contained 5 bases not matched to a gene. Germline V CDR1 and CDR2: SGHRS, YFSETQ. CDR3 residues: CASTSLAGGSYEQYF. The CDR3 nucleotides are TGCGCCAGCACCTCACTAGCGGGGGGTTCCTACGAGCAGTACTTC.

As concerns this clone: The sample contains more than one DNA sequence encoding this CDR3. The V gene is TRBV28, the J gene TRBJ1-2; TRBD1 matches 7 bases. The V segment lost 4 bases and the J segment 2 bases; nucleotides outside the gene matches: 7. CDR1 is MDHEN and CDR2 is SYDVKM in the germline V gene. The CDR3 is 15 amino acids. The CDR3 nucleotides are TGTGCCAGCAGTTCAACCGGGACAGCGAACTATGGCTACACCTTC. Its protein is CASSSTGTANYGYTF.

V usage is TRBV28 and J usage is TRBJ2-5, with 12 bases aligning to TRBD2. Trimming cost V 6 bases and J 1 base; bases outside gene matches: 9. The CDR3 contains 17 residues. Germline loops: CDR1 MDHEN, CDR2 SYDVKM. The CDR3 reads CASSLSRTSGIQETQYF. The CDR3 DNA sequence: TGTGCCAGCAGCTTGTCCAGGACTAGCGGGATCCAAGAGACCCAGTACTTC.

The chain combines TRBV3-1 (or the pseudogene TRBV3-2) with TRBJ1-4; a possible D gene is TRBD1 (5 bases). The CDR3 consists of 13 residues. The germline V and J ends were trimmed by 1 base and 7 bases, with 7 bases remaining between them. Germline lookup yields CDR1 LGHDT and CDR2 YNNKEL (reference sequence). CDR3 DNA sequence: TGTGCCAGCAGCCAAGTCGGGGGTGAAAAACTGTTTTTT. Amino acids: CASSQVGGEKLFF.

The V and J genes are TRBV3-1 (or the pseudogene TRBV3-2) and TRBJ2-3; D perhaps matches TRBD2 (6 bases). The CDR3 runs to 19 residues. The germline V gene encodes CDR1 LGHDT and CDR2 YNNKEL (reference sequence). V lost 1 base, J lost 3 bases, and 23 bases lay in between. CDR3 bases: TGTGCCAGCAGCCAAGCTACCCGGGACTCCATGTGGCGGACAGATACGCAGTATTTT. This translates into CASSQATRDSMWRTDTQYF.

This clone has only one observation. V and J are TRBV7-2 and TRBJ1-1, with TRBD1 identical over 7 bases. Per germline, CDR1 SGHTA and CDR2 FQGNSA. The CDR3 runs 16 residues. The trim removed 3 bases at V and 1 base at J, leaving 8 bases unmatched. For the CDR3, the DNA is TGTGCCAGCAGCTTCTTCATCGGGACAGCGAACACTGAAGCTTTCTTT. Protein sequence: CASSFFIGTANTEAFF.

V gene TRBV25-1 combines with J gene TRBJ1-2, with 7 bases aligning to TRBD1. J was trimmed by 8 bases and V by 1 base; bases with no gene match: 13. The CDR3 runs to 16 residues. Germline V gene lookup returns CDR1 MGHDK and CDR2 SYGVNS. For the CDR3, the DNA is TGTGCCAGCAGTGAATCTATACAGGGGACTGCGGGGGGCTACACCTTC. Its translation: CASSESIQGTAGGYTF.

The chain has TRBV21-1 and TRBJ2-5; the DNA was not compared with TRBD1, the D call given in the table. TRBV21-1 represents a pseudogene. CDR3 length equals 13 residues. The CDR3 DNA is TGTGCCAGCAGCGCGTCAGGGTTGGAGACCCAGTACTTC. Translation: CASSASGLETQYF.

The J gene is TRBJ2-5, the V gene TRBV28; 8 nucleotides align to TRBD1. Germline V gene data show CDR1 as MDHEN and CDR2 as SYDVKM. The CDR3 extends over 14 amino acids. With V trimmed by 7 bases and J by 5 bases, 9 bases remained unmatched. CDR3 protein: CASNVPRQGETQYF. CDR3 DNA sequence: TGTGCCAGCAATGTCCCTAGACAGGGGGAGACCCAGTACTTC.

The V gene is TRBV28, the J gene TRBJ1-5; D ambiguous. Germline assignment: CDR1 MDHEN and CDR2 SYDVKM. This CDR3 spans 15 amino acids. V lost 5 bases to trimming and J lost 3 bases, with 14 bases between them. CDR3 residues: CASSTPGGNNQPQHF. The CDR3 region has the DNA TGTGCCAGCAGTACCCCGGGAGGCAACAATCAGCCCCAGCATTTT.

This sequence joins TRBV18 and TRBJ2-5; 9 nucleotides align to TRBD2. The CDR3 is 17 amino acids. Germline V gene data show CDR1 as KGHSH and CDR2 as LQKENI. The V and J ends lost 6 bases and 2 bases, in that order; junction bases with no gene match: 13. CDR3 coding DNA: TGTGCCAGCTCCGGGGACGGTAGCGGGGGACTACAAGAGACCCAGTACTTC. It is translated as CASSGDGSGGLQETQYF.

This chain uses TRBV11-2 with TRBJ1-5; 8 positions match TRBD1. V gave up 5 bases and J gave up 1 base; unmatched junction bases: 1. Germline CDR1 SGHAT, CDR2 FQNNGV. This CDR3 has 14 amino acids. The chain's CDR3 is CASSTGGSNQPQHF. The CDR3 DNA is TGTGCCAGCAGCACAGGGGGGAGCAATCAGCCCCAGCATTTT.

The V call is TRBV7-2, the J call TRBJ1-1; no firm D call. The germline CDR1 and CDR2 sequences are SGHTA and FQGNSA. The V and J ends lost 1 base and 1 base respectively, with 7 bases between them. The CDR3 loop spans 14 amino acids. CDR3 region: CASSLGYTNTEAFF. CDR3 nucleotides: TGTGCCAGCAGCTTAGGTTACACGAACACTGAAGCTTTCTTT.

The chain combines TRBV7-2 with TRBJ2-3, with TRBD2 matching over 13 bases. Germline trimming cut 4 bases from V and 12 bases from J; bases unmatched to any gene: 16. Looked up from germline, CDR1 is SGHTA and CDR2 is FQGNSA. The CDR3 consists of 17 residues. This CDR3 reads CASSSSPGTSGTLTQYF. The CDR3 DNA sequence: TGTGCCAGCAGCTCATCCCCCGGGACTAGCGGGACGCTCACCCAGTATTTT.

A single count supports this clone. The rearrangement joins TRBV4-3 to TRBJ1-3; D gene ambiguous. Germline CDR1 and CDR2: LGHNA and YSLEER. The CDR3 runs to 19 residues. The V gene lost 1 base and the J gene lost 0 bases, with 19 bases spanning the gap. CDR3 in amino acids: CASSQVPMVRGDSGNTIYF. The CDR3 region has the DNA TGCGCCAGCAGCCAAGTTCCTATGGTCCGGGGTGACTCTGGAAACACCATATATTTT.

This rearrangement joins TRBV3-1 (or the pseudogene TRBV3-2) to TRBJ2-5; 10 bases map to TRBD2. This CDR3 contains 20 residues. Trimming removed 2 bases from V and 2 bases from J; junction bases left unmatched: 17. Germline V gives CDR1 LGHDT, CDR2 YNNKEL (reference sequence). The CDR3: CASSQSGVCGSGGAQETQYF. The CDR3, as DNA: TGTGCCAGCAGCCAATCCGGGGTCTGCGGGAGCGGGGGGGCACAAGAGACCCAGTACTTC.

This clone was counted a few times. The rearrangement links TRBV2 to TRBJ2-3; D gene ambiguous. This CDR3 has 15 amino acids. Trimming took 6 bases from V and 1 from J, leaving 14 bases between them. Germline CDR1 is SNHLY and CDR2 is FYNNEI. The CDR3 reads CASRGQTTGTDTQYF. In DNA, the CDR3 is TGTGCCAGCAGGGGCCAGACCACAGGCACAGATACGCAGTATTTT.

The genes are TRBV3-1 (or the pseudogene TRBV3-2) and TRBJ1-2; D is unresolved. Trimming removed 0 bases at V and 2 bases at J, with 7 bases between. The CDR3 loop spans 14 amino acids. The germline CDR1 and CDR2 sequences are LGHDT and YNNKEL (reference sequence). The CDR3: CASSQDYSNYGYTF. Here the CDR3 DNA reads TGTGCCAGCAGCCAAGATTACAGCAACTATGGCTACACCTTC.

J is TRBJ1-5 and V is TRBV6-6; D unresolved. Trimming pared 8 bases from V and 2 bases from J, leaving 16 bases between. Germline V lookup: CDR1 MNHNY, CDR2 SVGAGI (reference sequence). The CDR3 sequence is 15 residues long. The chain's CDR3 is CASLIVQSGNQPQHF. The CDR3 bases are TGTGCCAGCCTTATCGTCCAGAGCGGCAATCAGCCCCAGCATTTT.